These T cell receptor beta chains were read from a single sample in a study of CD8 T cells in ankylosing spondylitis. MiXCR was run by TCRdb on the 5' RACE reads, yielding one entry per CDR3 protein. The sample includes about 480,000 distinct CDR3 sequences, about 15% of them seen just once. Sequencing was done on a sample of blood, either unsorted or a sorted T cell fraction (not recorded which). These receptors were taken from a male donor with ankylosing spondylitis. Both conserved end residues are trimmed from each CDR3. Each record gives: J gene, V gene, clone size, CDR3 protein. The size entry is marked missing in some rows and otherwise reads once, few, many or a size class.

TRBJ2-1 TRBV4-1 many ASSQERRGSYNEQF
TRBJ2-4 TRBV20-1 . SASLEGANIQY
TRBJ2-7 TRBV11-2 . ASSPDSGSSYEQY
TRBJ1-1 TRBV6-1 . ASRPFQGWTEAF
TRBJ1-1 TRBV25-1 . ASIQGPGTEAF
TRBJ1-5 TRBV3-1 few ASSQALLIGTGSQPQH
TRBJ2-3 TRBV5-1 many ASSWGGVADTQY
TRBJ2-5 TRBV5-1 . ASSPQGGGETQY
TRBJ2-2 TRBV4-1 . ASSQNLAGGTGELF
TRBJ2-1 TRBV5-1 . ASSLADDEQF
TRBJ2-7 TRBV11-2 many ASSLAPTDTYEQY
TRBJ1-1 TRBV25-1 few ASSEWGDSTEAF
TRBJ2-1 TRBV11-2 . ASRSGLAGDGSYNEQF
TRBJ1-1 TRBV20-1 few SAQKGNTEAF
TRBJ2-5 TRBV20-1 . SAHSSGGDGETQY
TRBJ2-3 TRBV2 few ASRPGLAGGTTDTQY
TRBJ2-1 TRBV20-1 many SAQTWRDTNEQF